Listed below are T cell receptor beta chains from one sample, sequenced in a study of cytomegalovirus exposure and HLA in healthy donors. Produced via immunoSEQ multiplex PCR; TCRdb's table is partial and in-frame only. The profile covers tens of thousands of clones, with roughly 92% appearing a single time and roughly 5.8% taken by the ten largest. Input material: PBMCs. Every receptor here comes from a man between 18 and 29 years old in good health and CMV-seronegative. Each CDR3 is given with its conserved first and last residue. Fields, in order: V gene, D gene, J gene, clone size, CDR3 DNA, CDR3 protein. D genes are given only for firm matches. A row's size may be missing; if present it is once, few, many or a size class.

V gene: TRBV14; D gene: -; J gene: TRBJ1-2; clone size: -; CDR3 DNA: TGTGCCAGCAGCCGAAAAGAGGCACCTAACTATGGCTACACCTTC; CDR3 protein: CASSRKEAPNYGYTF
V gene: TRBV7-2; D gene: -; J gene: TRBJ1-5; clone size: once; CDR3 DNA: TGTGCCAGCAGCTCCCAGGGGCAGATAAATCAGCCCCAGCATTTT; CDR3 protein: CASSSQGQINQPQHF
V gene: TRBV19; D gene: -; J gene: TRBJ1-2; clone size: once; CDR3 DNA: TGTGCCAGTAGTATTTTAGACAGACCGGTAGATGGCTACACCTTC; CDR3 protein: CASSILDRPVDGYTF
V gene: TRBV7-3; D gene: TRBD1; J gene: TRBJ2-2; clone size: -; CDR3 DNA: TGTGCCAGCAGCTTAGTTTTGCGGGACAGGGGGCGAAGCGGGGAGCTGTTTTTT; CDR3 protein: CASSLVLRDRGRSGELFF
V gene: TRBV7-9; D gene: -; J gene: TRBJ1-1; clone size: -; CDR3 DNA: TGTGCCAGCAGCTTCCAACAGGGTTTCACTGAAGCTTTCTTT; CDR3 protein: CASSFQQGFTEAFF
V gene: TRBV7-9; D gene: TRBD2; J gene: TRBJ2-6; clone size: -; CDR3 DNA: TGTGCCAGCAGCTTAGCGGGAGCGGGAGTGAACTCTGGGGCCAACGTCCTGACTTTC; CDR3 protein: CASSLAGAGVNSGANVLTF
V gene: TRBV19; D gene: TRBD1; J gene: TRBJ2-7; clone size: -; CDR3 DNA: TGTGCCAGTAGTCCCCCGGGACAGGGACTCTACGAGCAGTACTTC; CDR3 protein: CASSPPGQGLYEQYF
V gene: TRBV19; D gene: -; J gene: TRBJ2-2; clone size: -; CDR3 DNA: TGTGCCAGTAGTATCACCAGGGTCCCCGGGGAGCTGTTTTTT; CDR3 protein: CASSITRVPGELFF
V gene: TRBV19; D gene: TRBD1; J gene: TRBJ1-5; clone size: -; CDR3 DNA: TGTGCCAGTAGTTCCCCCCAGGGGGCACATCAGCCCCAGCATTTT; CDR3 protein: CASSSPQGAHQPQHF
V gene: TRBV7-9; D gene: TRBD2; J gene: TRBJ2-3; clone size: few; CDR3 DNA: TGTGCCAGCAGCTCGACCGCAAGCGGGAGGGCCTTGGATACGCAGTATTTT; CDR3 protein: CASSSTASGRALDTQYF
V gene: TRBV6-5; D gene: TRBD1; J gene: TRBJ2-5; clone size: -; CDR3 DNA: TGTGCCAGCAGCACAGGGGTCGGAGAGACCCAGTACTTC; CDR3 protein: CASSTGVGETQYF
V gene: TRBV6-6; D gene: -; J gene: TRBJ1-5; clone size: -; CDR3 DNA: TGTGCCAGCAGTTACAGGCAGGGCAATCAGCCCCAGCATTTT; CDR3 protein: CASSYRQGNQPQHF
V gene: TRBV6-6; D gene: -; J gene: TRBJ1-3; clone size: -; CDR3 DNA: TGTGCCAGCAGTTATGACATCAGCTCTGGAAACACCATATATTTT; CDR3 protein: CASSYDISSGNTIYF
V gene: TRBV5-1; D gene: TRBD2; J gene: TRBJ2-3; clone size: -; CDR3 DNA: TGCGCCAGCAGCTGGGCCGGGGGAGCGGGGTACACAGATACGCAGTATTTT; CDR3 protein: CASSWAGGAGYTDTQYF
V gene: TRBV6-4; D gene: TRBD2; J gene: TRBJ2-2; clone size: -; CDR3 DNA: TGTGCCAGCAGTGCGACTAGCGGGAGTGGTACCGGGGAGCTGTTTTTT; CDR3 protein: CASSATSGSGTGELFF
V gene: TRBV27; D gene: TRBD1; J gene: TRBJ2-7; clone size: -; CDR3 DNA: TGTGCCAGCAGTCTCGAGGCCCCGACAGGGTGGTCCTACGAGCAGTACTTC; CDR3 protein: CASSLEAPTGWSYEQYF
V gene: TRBV9; D gene: -; J gene: TRBJ1-1; clone size: -; CDR3 DNA: TGTGCCAGCAGCGACAGGGATACTGAAGCTTTCTTT; CDR3 protein: CASSDRDTEAFF
V gene: TRBV10-3; D gene: TRBD1; J gene: TRBJ2-7; clone size: -; CDR3 DNA: TGTGCCATCAGTGGGACAGGGGATGCCTACGAGCAGTACTTC; CDR3 protein: CAISGTGDAYEQYF
V gene: TRBV6-4; D gene: TRBD2; J gene: TRBJ2-3; clone size: -; CDR3 DNA: TGTGCCAGCAGTGACTCTAGCGGGGGGGCCACAGATACGCAGTATTTT; CDR3 protein: CASSDSSGGATDTQYF
V gene: TRBV2; D gene: -; J gene: TRBJ1-2; clone size: -; CDR3 DNA: TGTGCCAGCAGTGAAATTGGGCACAAGAACTATGGCTACACCTTC; CDR3 protein: CASSEIGHKNYGYTF
V gene: TRBV11-2; D gene: -; J gene: TRBJ2-2; clone size: -; CDR3 DNA: TGTGCCAGCAGCTTATCCAGGGCTGGGGAGCTGTTTTTT; CDR3 protein: CASSLSRAGELFF
V gene: TRBV6-1; D gene: -; J gene: TRBJ2-2; clone size: once; CDR3 DNA: TGTGCCAGCAAAGAGGGTTCCGCGAACACCGGGGAGCTGTTTTTT; CDR3 protein: CASKEGSANTGELFF
V gene: TRBV19; D gene: -; J gene: TRBJ2-1; clone size: once; CDR3 DNA: TGTGCCAGTGGGAATGAGCGGGCTTACAATGAGCAGTTCTTC; CDR3 protein: CASGNERAYNEQFF
V gene: TRBV7-6; D gene: TRBD1; J gene: TRBJ1-1; clone size: -; CDR3 DNA: TGTGCCAGCAGCCTTACCCAGGGGGCCCAAATTGCCTCTGAAGCTTTCTTT; CDR3 protein: CASSLTQGAQIASEAFF
V gene: TRBV10-3; D gene: TRBD1; J gene: TRBJ1-1; clone size: -; CDR3 DNA: TGTGCCATCCAACGGACAGGCCGGTCCCCTGAAGCTTTCTTT; CDR3 protein: CAIQRTGRSPEAFF
V gene: TRBV19; D gene: TRBD1; J gene: TRBJ1-2; clone size: -; CDR3 DNA: TGTGCCAGTAGTACCCACACACAGGGGCTGGAGACTGGCTACACCTTC; CDR3 protein: CASSTHTQGLETGYTF
V gene: TRBV7-3; D gene: TRBD1; J gene: TRBJ2-3; clone size: -; CDR3 DNA: TGTGCCAGCAGCTTAGACAGGGTCTCGCAGTATTTT; CDR3 protein: CASSLDRVSQYF
V gene: TRBV27; D gene: -; J gene: TRBJ1-3; clone size: -; CDR3 DNA: TGTGCCAGCAGTTCAGACAGCCACTCTGGAAACACCATATATTTT; CDR3 protein: CASSSDSHSGNTIYF
V gene: TRBV29-1; D gene: -; J gene: TRBJ2-5; clone size: -; CDR3 DNA: TGCAGCGTGGATGACACCAGCAAAGAGACCCAGTACTTC; CDR3 protein: CSVDDTSKETQYF
V gene: TRBV15; D gene: TRBD1; J gene: TRBJ2-7; clone size: -; CDR3 DNA: TGTGCCACCAGCAGAGCAGGGGGTGGCTACGAGCAGTACTTC; CDR3 protein: CATSRAGGGYEQYF
V gene: TRBV5-1; D gene: TRBD1; J gene: TRBJ1-4; clone size: once; CDR3 DNA: TGCGCCAGCAGCCCTGGACAGGGAAATGAAAAACTGTTTTTT; CDR3 protein: CASSPGQGNEKLFF
V gene: TRBV7-3; D gene: -; J gene: TRBJ2-1; clone size: -; CDR3 DNA: TGTGCCAGCAGCCGTGCTGGGCTCTCGGAGCAGTTCTTC; CDR3 protein: CASSRAGLSEQFF
V gene: TRBV10-3; D gene: TRBD1; J gene: TRBJ2-1; clone size: -; CDR3 DNA: TGTGCCATCAGTGAGTCGGTCGGGACAGGAAACAATGAGCAGTTCTTC; CDR3 protein: CAISESVGTGNNEQFF
V gene: TRBV6-5; D gene: TRBD1; J gene: TRBJ2-7; clone size: -; CDR3 DNA: TGTGCCAGCAGCCTGGACAGGGCCTACGAGCAGTACTTC; CDR3 protein: CASSLDRAYEQYF
V gene: TRBV6-5; D gene: -; J gene: TRBJ2-1; clone size: -; CDR3 DNA: TGTGCCAGCAGTTACCCGGGGCAGGGGAGATCCAATGAGCAGTTCTTC; CDR3 protein: CASSYPGQGRSNEQFF
V gene: TRBV6-5; D gene: TRBD1; J gene: TRBJ2-7; clone size: -; CDR3 DNA: TGTGCCAGCAGTGAAGAAGGACAGGGATTCGAGCAGTACTTC; CDR3 protein: CASSEEGQGFEQYF
V gene: TRBV21-1; D gene: -; J gene: TRBJ2-3; clone size: -; CDR3 DNA: TGTGCCAGCAGCAAGGCGGGACAGGGTAGCACAGATACGCAGTATTTT; CDR3 protein: CASSKAGQGSTDTQYF